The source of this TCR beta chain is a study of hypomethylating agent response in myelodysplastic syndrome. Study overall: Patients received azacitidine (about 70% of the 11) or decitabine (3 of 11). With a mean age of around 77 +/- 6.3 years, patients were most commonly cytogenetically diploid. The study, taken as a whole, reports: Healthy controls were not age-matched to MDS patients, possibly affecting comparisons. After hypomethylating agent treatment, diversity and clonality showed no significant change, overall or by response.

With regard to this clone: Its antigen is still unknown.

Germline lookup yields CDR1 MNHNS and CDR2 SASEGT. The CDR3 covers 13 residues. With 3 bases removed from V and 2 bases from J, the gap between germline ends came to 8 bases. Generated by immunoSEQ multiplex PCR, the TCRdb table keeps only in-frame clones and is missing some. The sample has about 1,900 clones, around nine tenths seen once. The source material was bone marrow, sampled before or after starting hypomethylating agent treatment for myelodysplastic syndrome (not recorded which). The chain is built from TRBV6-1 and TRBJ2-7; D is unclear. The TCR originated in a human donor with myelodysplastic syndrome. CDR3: CASSELGTYEQYF. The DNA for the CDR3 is TGTGCCAGCAGTGAGTTAGGGACCTACGAGCAGTACTTC.